These 8 T cell receptor beta chains were sequenced from one sample in a study of persistence of HIV-infected CD4 T cells. The stimulus was an HIV-1 Gag 15-mer peptide pool, 0.95 to 1 ug/peptide/mL. Responding CD4+ T cells were sorted by upregulation of both CD40 ligand and CD69. These receptors' antigens are unknown. The libraries were made with immunoSEQ version 4 in survey mode. Assay: immunoSEQ multiplex PCR; the TCRdb copy retains only in-frame clones and omits some. The table lists approximately 20,000 clones, 50% to 70% of them singletons, with over 1.5% in the top ten. Here the sequenced sample was CD4+ T cells sorted from PBMCs after roughly 18-hour stimulation, taken from a patient who received antiretroviral therapy. The receptor set was obtained from an adult woman with HIV who was CMV-seropositive.

V gene TRBV6-5 combines with J gene TRBJ1-1; D perhaps matches TRBD1 (6 bases). The CDR3 contains 14 residues. The germline V and J ends were trimmed by 6 bases and 1 base, with 12 bases remaining between them. The germline gives CDR1 MNHEY, CDR2 SVGAGI. In DNA, the CDR3 is TGTGCCAGCAGGCCTCCGGGACAGAACACTGAAGCTTTCTTT. Encoded protein: CASRPPGQNTEAFF.

This clone was seen once. This rearrangement joins TRBV21-1 to TRBJ1-5. TRBV21-1 is a pseudogene. CDR3 length equals 15 residues. The CDR3 nucleotides are TGTGCCAGCACCCGAGGGACTGGACTCAATCAGCCCCAGCATTTT. It yields the protein CASTRGTGLNQPQHF.

The genes are TRBV11-3 and TRBJ2-1; D unclear. Germline CDR1 SGHNT, CDR2 YENEEA. CDR3 length equals 15 residues. Trimming removed 0 bases from V and 12 bases from J, with 18 bases in between. The CDR3 is CASSLDPQTQAGQFF. CDR3 DNA: TGTGCCAGCAGCTTAGATCCCCAAACCCAAGCCGGGCAGTTCTTC.

The count of this clone is one. The genes are TRBV25-1 and TRBJ1-6; D is unresolved. This CDR3 contains 14 residues. The germline CDR1 and CDR2 sequences are MGHDK and SYGVNS. Trimming removed 9 bases at V and 1 base at J, with 10 bases between. The CDR3 region is CASKGGSYNSPLHF. In DNA, the CDR3 is TGTGCCAGTAAGGGTGGGTCCTATAATTCACCCCTCCACTTT.

This clone ranks as medium-sized. V usage is TRBV5-1 and J usage is TRBJ1-4; D possibly corresponds to TRBD1 (6 bases). Between the trimmed V and J ends, which lost 3 bases and 3 bases, there was a span of 9 bases. The CDR3 has 14 residues. Per the germline V gene, CDR1 is SGHRS and CDR2 is YFSETQ. The chain's CDR3 is CASSSTGANEKLFF. In nucleotides, the CDR3 is TGCGCCAGCAGCTCGACAGGAGCTAATGAAAAACTGTTTTTT.

The V and J genes are TRBV19 and TRBJ1-5; 7 bases are a match to TRBD1. This CDR3 comprises 15 residues. The ends lost 4 bases at V and 1 base at J; junction bases unmatched: 4. Germline V gives CDR1 LNHDA, CDR2 SQIVND (reference sequence). CDR3 sequence (DNA): TGTGCCAGTAGTACCAGGGGGTCGAGCAATCAGCCCCAGCATTTT. Its protein product is CASSTRGSSNQPQHF. Variable domain in full (rest from reference TRBV19 and TRBJ1-5): DGGITQSPKYLFRKEGQNVTLSCEQNLNHDAMYWYRQDPGQGLRLIYYSQIVNDFQKGDIAEGYSVSREKKESFPLTVTSAQKNPTAFYLCASSTRGSSNQPQHFGDGTRLSIL.

A few counts support this clone. J is TRBJ1-2 and V is TRBV3-1 (or the pseudogene TRBV3-2), with a weak D call TRBD1 (5 bases). CDR1 and CDR2 from the germline V gene are LGHDT and YNNKEL (reference sequence). The CDR3 contains 12 residues. Trimming removed 1 base from V and 8 bases from J, with 8 bases in between. The CDR3 sequence: CASSQGEGGYTF. The CDR3 nucleotides read TGTGCCAGCAGCCAAGGAGAGGGGGGCTACACCTTC.

This clone was observed a single time. The chain employs TRBV14 and TRBJ2-5; D perhaps matches TRBD1 (6 bases). Trimming cost V 4 bases and J 5 bases, with 17 bases left between them. The CDR3 covers 15 residues. Germline V gene data show CDR1 as SGHDN and CDR2 as FVKESK. CDR3 sequence: CASSPRPQGWETQYF. The CDR3, as DNA: TGTGCCAGCAGCCCCCGCCCACAGGGTTGGGAGACCCAGTACTTC.